This T cell receptor beta chain was profiled in a study of T cell repertoires in cytomegalovirus infection. Study results and caveats: CMV carriers with the relevant HLA were identified by cumulative public TCR beta family frequency.

On this clonotype: Its matching antigen is unknown.

TCRdb fed the reads into MiXCR, producing one record per CDR3 protein. The table has 290,000 or so distinct CDR3 sequences, 25% seen once. The origin of this receptor is a human donor in good health (CMV status not recorded). Some clones in this sample may be carry-over from other donors' samples. The sequenced sample was PBMCs.

CDR3 coding DNA: TGTGCCAGCAGCCTCATTGGGCGGGGGGGCACAGGCGGGGAGCTGTTTTTT. The encoded protein is CASSLIGRGGTGGELFF. The chain links TRBV12-3 or TRBV12-4 to TRBJ2-2; 9 bases are a match to TRBD2. The CDR3 loop spans 17 amino acids. The J segment lost 7 bases and the V segment lost 6 bases, leaving 15 bases of the junction unmatched.